One sample yielded the 24 T cell receptor beta chains listed below, sequenced in a study of response to subunit inactivated influenza vaccine. TCRdb redid the calling of the RT-PCR reads with MiXCR, one entry per CDR3 protein. This sample has 500,000 to 600,000 distinct CDR3 sequences, with about 11% found just once. The sample was also linked to a second study, of T cells expressing NK-cell markers. According to that study: 5'RACE template switching built TCR beta cDNA with unique molecular identifiers.

The sequencing used PBMCs from blood, collected on the day of vaccination. These receptors were obtained from a man between 45 and 60 years old who received an inactivated influenza vaccine.

The rearrangement uses TRBV10-3 and TRBJ2-7; 9 nucleotides match TRBD1. The CDR3 consists of 16 residues. After removal of 2 bases from V and 2 bases from J, the junction contained 7 bases not matched to a gene. The germline gives CDR1 ENHRY, CDR2 SYGVKD. CDR3 amino acids: CAISEPGQGRTYEQYF. In DNA, the CDR3 is TGTGCCATCAGTGAGCCAGGACAGGGGCGGACCTACGAGCAGTACTTC.

This clonotype was seen a few times. The chain employs TRBV20-1 and TRBJ2-1, with TRBD2 matching 8 bases. The germline CDR1 and CDR2 sequences are DFQATT and SNEGSKA (reference sequence). The CDR3 extends over 17 amino acids. The J segment lost 3 bases and the V segment lost 3 bases, leaving 13 bases of the junction unmatched. CDR3 sequence reads: CSASHLARGGHYNEQFF. The DNA for the CDR3 is TGCAGTGCTAGCCACCTCGCTCGGGGGGGACACTACAATGAGCAGTTCTTC.

This clonotype was detected a few times. The rearrangement joins TRBV5-1 to TRBJ1-5, with a tentative D call TRBD1 (5 bases). With 0 bases removed from V and 5 bases from J, the gap between germline ends came to 12 bases. This CDR3 is 15 amino acids long. CDR1 is SGHRS, CDR2 YFSETQ, per germline. CDR3 nucleotides: TGCGCCAGCAGCTTGGGGGCTGGGGGGGATCAGCCCCAGCATTTT. Translation: CASSLGAGGDQPQHF.

This chain joins TRBV28 and TRBJ2-7; 8 bases are a match to TRBD1. Germline values: CDR1 MDHEN, CDR2 SYDVKM. Trimming at V came to 10 bases and at J to 3 bases, leaving 11 bases not matched to a gene. The CDR3 is 14 residues long. The CDR3 loop reads CATIGPGQDYEQYF. The CDR3 coding sequence is TGTGCCACTATAGGTCCGGGACAGGACTACGAGCAGTACTTC.

This clonotype was seen more than once but under ten times. The chain has TRBV25-1 and TRBJ2-1; TRBD1 is a possible D gene (6 bases). Trimming took 8 bases from V and 4 from J, leaving 15 bases between them. Germline loops: CDR1 MGHDK, CDR2 SYGVNS. This CDR3 comprises 14 residues. CDR3 DNA sequence: TGTGCCAGCGCCCCCCGAACAGGGTACAATGAGCAGTTCTTC. Translating gives CASAPRTGYNEQFF.

The V call is TRBV6-2 or TRBV6-3, the J call TRBJ2-1, with a tentative D call TRBD2 (6 bases). The CDR3 runs to 15 residues. V was trimmed by 7 bases and J by 2 bases, leaving 15 bases between them. Looked up from germline, CDR1 is MNHEY and CDR2 is SVGEGT. The CDR3 spells CASNRVGEAYNEQFF. The CDR3, as DNA: TGTGCCAGCAACCGGGTGGGGGAGGCCTACAATGAGCAGTTCTTC.

This clonotype has only a few counts. The chain employs TRBV7-2 and TRBJ2-4; 10 nucleotides match TRBD1. This CDR3 contains 15 residues. Germline V gives CDR1 SGHTA, CDR2 FQGNSA. V trimming: 5 bases; J trimming: 6 bases; junction bases outside the gene matches: 7. CDR3: CASSQTGGWGNIQYF. CDR3 DNA sequence: TGTGCCAGCAGCCAGACAGGGGGCTGGGGAAACATTCAGTACTTC. The full variable domain, rest sourced from reference TRBV7-2 and TRBJ2-4, is GAGVSQSPSNKVTEKGKDVELRCDPISGHTALYWYRQSLGQGLEFLIYFQGNSAPDKSGLPSDRFSAERTGGSVSTLTIQRTQQEDSAVYLCASSQTGGWGNIQYFGAGTRLSVL.

This clonotype was observed at least ten times. The V and J genes are TRBV6-2 or TRBV6-3 and TRBJ2-1; 9 bases are shared with TRBD2. There are 16 residues in the CDR3. CDR1 MNHEY and CDR2 SVGEGT come from the germline V gene. The ends lost 4 bases at V and 2 bases at J; junction bases unmatched: 6. The CDR3 is CASSSGTSLAYNEQFF. Written as DNA, the CDR3 is TGTGCCAGCAGTTCCGGGACTAGCCTAGCCTACAATGAGCAGTTCTTC.

This clonotype was seen many times. The V gene is TRBV5-1, the J gene TRBJ2-5; TRBD1 matches at 7 bases. The CDR3 length is 13 residues. Germline V lookup: CDR1 SGHRS, CDR2 YFSETQ. V trimming: 3 bases; J trimming: 4 bases; junction bases outside the gene matches: 3. CDR3 region: CASSSYRGETQYF. The CDR3 region has the DNA TGCGCCAGCAGCTCTTACAGGGGAGAGACCCAGTACTTC.

The V call is TRBV24-1, the J call TRBJ2-3, with 11 nucleotides matching TRBD1. V shed 5 bases and J 3 bases; nucleotides not matched to a gene: 3. The germline CDR1 and CDR2 sequences are KGHDR and SFDVKD. The length of the CDR3 is 15 residues. The CDR3: CATSGRDRGTDTQYF. CDR3 bases: TGTGCCACCAGTGGCCGGGACAGGGGGACAGATACGCAGTATTTT.

The rearrangement uses TRBV7-2 and TRBJ1-2; no firm D call. V dropped 2 bases and J dropped 2 bases, with 9 bases sitting between them. This CDR3 spans 14 amino acids. From germline, CDR1 is SGHTA and CDR2 FQGNSA. Here the CDR3 DNA reads TGTGCCAGCAGCTTAAGTAATTTAAACTATGGCTACACCTTC. This encodes CASSLSNLNYGYTF.

Ten or more counts support this clonotype. This chain uses TRBV5-1 with TRBJ2-1; no definite D call. Trimming removed 0 bases at V and 0 bases at J, with 10 bases between. CDR1 and CDR2 (germline): SGHRS, YFSETQ. The CDR3 is 16 amino acids. The DNA for the CDR3 is TGCGCCAGCAGCTTGGAAGGGCCGAGCTCCTACAATGAGCAGTTCTTC. Translation gives CASSLEGPSSYNEQFF.

V is TRBV29-1 and J is TRBJ2-3, with 10 bases fitting TRBD2. The V gene end was trimmed by 4 bases and the J gene end by 6 bases; junction bases not matched to a gene: 10. This CDR3 has 15 residues. The germline CDR1 and CDR2 sequences are SQVTM and ANQGSEA. CDR3 DNA: TGCAGCGTTGCCCCTACTAGCGGGGCTATGGATACGCAGTATTTT. The encoded protein is CSVAPTSGAMDTQYF.

This chain uses TRBV6-6 with TRBJ2-7; no clear D gene. The CDR3 spans 11 residues. The V and J ends lost 5 bases and 5 bases respectively, with 7 bases between them. The germline CDR1 and CDR2 sequences are MNHNY and SVGAGI (reference sequence). The CDR3 coding sequence is TGTGCCAGCAGTAACCCTAACGAGCAGTACTTC. It is translated as CASSNPNEQYF.

This clonotype has just a few counts. The chain has TRBV3-1 and TRBJ2-3; 10 positions match TRBD2. J lost 2 bases, V lost 4 bases, and 15 bases had no gene match. This CDR3 is 19 amino acids long. Germline CDR1 reads LGHDT; CDR2 reads YNNKEL (reference sequence). The CDR3 coding sequence is TGTGCCAGCAGCCCCTTTGCCCCTAGCGGGGGCGCCCCCACAGATACGCAGTATTTT. Translation gives CASSPFAPSGGAPTDTQYF.

This chain joins TRBV20-1 and TRBJ2-7, with D uncertain. In germline, CDR1 is DFQATT, CDR2 SNEGSKA (reference sequence). The CDR3 is made up of 11 amino acids. V lost 4 bases and J lost 4, with 8 bases in between. This chain's CDR3 is CSAISRYEQYF. The CDR3 nucleotides read TGCAGTGCTATTTCGAGGTACGAGCAGTACTTC.

A few counts support this clonotype. The gene calls are TRBV6-2 or TRBV6-3 and TRBJ2-2; tentatively, D is TRBD1 (5 bases). This CDR3 is built from 15 residues. Germline loops: CDR1 MNHEY, CDR2 SVGEGT. Trimming shortened V by 10 bases and J by 5 bases, and 20 bases separated the two germline ends. This CDR3 is CAINAPQGWTGELFF. CDR3 bases: TGTGCCATCAACGCACCGCAGGGTTGGACCGGGGAGCTGTTTTTT.

This clonotype showed up just a few times. The chain joins TRBV29-1 to TRBJ2-5, with D tentatively TRBD2 (7 bases). This CDR3 has 13 amino acids. The germline CDR1 and CDR2 sequences are SQVTM and ANQGSEA. Trimming pared 5 bases from V and 5 bases from J, leaving 15 bases between. CDR3 in amino acids: CSVPGGPGETQYF. The CDR3, as DNA: TGCAGCGTTCCCGGGGGGCCTGGGGAGACCCAGTACTTC.

This clonotype has only a few counts. This sequence joins TRBV7-2 and TRBJ2-7, with unresolved D. V lost 4 bases to trimming and J lost 1 base, with 5 bases between them. This CDR3 region has 12 residues. Germline assignment: CDR1 SGHTA and CDR2 FQGNSA. In DNA, the CDR3 is TGTGCCAGCAGCTACTTTTCCTACGAGCAGTACTTC. This encodes CASSYFSYEQYF.

About this clonotype itself: A much larger clone differs by one base, so this may be a read error. This rearrangement joins TRBV24-1 to TRBJ2-5, with TRBD2 matching over 10 bases. V shed 3 bases and J 2 bases; nucleotides not matched to a gene: 2. The CDR3 has 15 amino acids. From germline, CDR1 is KGHDR and CDR2 SFDVKD. The CDR3 DNA reads TGTGCCACCAGTGATGGGACTAGCGTACAAGAGACCCAGTACTTC. This codes for CATSDGTSVQETQYF.

The table lists this clonotype with a few counts. The chain carries TRBV12-3 or TRBV12-4 and TRBJ2-5, with TRBD2 identical over 10 bases. The CDR3 totals 14 residues. Unmatched junction bases numbered 5, after V lost 6 bases and J lost 4 bases. The CDR3 sequence: CASRKRGGPETQYF. CDR3 DNA sequence: TGTGCCAGCAGAAAGCGGGGGGGGCCAGAGACCCAGTACTTC.

This clonotype has only a few counts. V gene TRBV6-2 or TRBV6-3 combines with J gene TRBJ1-2, with D maybe TRBD1 (5 bases). The V gene's germline CDR1 is MNHEY and CDR2 SVGEGT. Trimming took off 4 bases at V and 6 bases at J, with 18 bases between the two ends. The CDR3 is 15 amino acids. CDR3 coding DNA: TGTGCCAGCAGTTCCACAGGTTTGGGGAGGAATGGCTACACCTTC. Its translation is CASSSTGLGRNGYTF.

The chain links TRBV3-1 to TRBJ2-7; a weak D match, TRBD1 (6 bases). CDR1 and CDR2 from the germline V gene are LGHDT and YNNKEL (reference sequence). This CDR3 is 16 amino acids long. Trimming stripped 3 bases from V and 0 bases from J, with 15 bases between. CDR3 in DNA: TGTGCCAGCAGCCAGTCGATGCAGGGGTACTCCTACGAGCAGTACTTC. It encodes CASSQSMQGYSYEQYF.

This clonotype was counted many times. V and J are TRBV12-3 or TRBV12-4 and TRBJ2-5; a possible D gene is TRBD1 (6 bases). The CDR3 totals 14 residues. The V and J ends lost 6 bases and 4 bases respectively, with 15 bases between them. DNA for the CDR3: TGTGCCAGCAGGGGGGCAGGGAGTAGAGAGACCCAGTACTTC. It specifies CASRGAGSRETQYF.